This T cell receptor beta chain is drawn from a study of shared clonotypes between healthy human individuals. CDR3 size: 13 residues. Germline assignment: CDR1 MNHNY and CDR2 SVGAGI (reference sequence). With 6 bases clipped from V and 9 bases from J, the junction kept 7 bases outside the gene matches. Measured with immunoSEQ multiplex PCR; TCRdb has only the in-frame clones, and not every one. In the table there are about 2.4 million clones, around nine tenths of which are singletons. V usage is TRBV6-6 and J usage is TRBJ2-1, with 8 bases matching TRBD2. This sequence was found in a young man in good health. The sequencing sample was made of naive CD4+ T cells sorted from blood. Specified subset: CD45RA+ positively selected. The CDR3 region is CASRLLAEVEQFF. CDR3 bases: TGTGCCAGCAGATTACTAGCGGAGGTTGAGCAGTTCTTC.